These 5 T cell receptor beta chains came from one sample sequenced in a study of T cell responses to AZD1222 COVID-19 vaccine. Libraries were prepared by immunoSEQ multiplex PCR; TCRdb keeps only in-frame clonotypes and omits some of them. Altogether more than 90,000 clones are present, about 87% being singletons, with the ten largest covering 9.5% to 13%. Sample: peripheral blood, taken 28 days after the second AZD1222 dose. These receptors came from an adult who received the AZD1222 COVID-19 vaccine.

The J gene is TRBJ2-1, the V gene TRBV7-2, with unresolved D. The germline gives CDR1 SGHTA, CDR2 FQGNSA. CDR3 length: 15 amino acids. The V end was cut by 1 base, the J end by 7 bases, with 14 bases between. The CDR3 loop is CASSLGVSRMNEQFF. The CDR3 DNA reads as TGTGCCAGCAGCTTAGGAGTTAGCAGAATGAATGAGCAGTTCTTC.

V and J are TRBV30 and TRBJ2-1, with TRBD1 as a possible D gene (5 bases). Trimming took off 1 base at V and 9 bases at J, with 13 bases between the two ends. Germline V gene sequence: CDR1 GTSNPN, CDR2 SVGIG (reference sequence). The CDR3 sequence is 13 residues long. CDR3 in DNA: TGTGCCTGGAGTGACACTGGGGCAGGTGAGCAGTTCTTC. It is translated as CAWSDTGAGEQFF.

This chain connects TRBV5-4 to TRBJ2-3, with 9 bases identical to TRBD2. The CDR3 consists of 16 residues. CDR1 and CDR2 from the germline V gene are SGHNT and YYREEE (reference sequence). Unmatched junction bases numbered 10, after V lost 4 bases and J lost 4 bases. CDR3 nucleotides: TGTGCCAGCAGCCGCTTAGCGGGGGAGCATGCAGATACGCAGTATTTT. Protein sequence: CASSRLAGEHADTQYF.

The chain combines TRBV5-8 with TRBJ1-1; 8 bases are shared with TRBD1. Germline assignment: CDR1 SGHTS and CDR2 YDEGEE. V was clipped by 4 bases and J by 5 bases; unmatched bases: 10. This CDR3 is built from 15 residues. The chain's CDR3 is CASSLQQGARTEAFF. The CDR3 nucleotides are TGTGCCAGCAGCCTGCAGCAGGGGGCGCGGACTGAAGCTTTCTTT.

The rearrangement links TRBV19 to TRBJ2-3, with a tentative D call TRBD2 (5 bases). Germline V gene lookup returns CDR1 LNHDA and CDR2 SQIVND (reference sequence). The CDR3 length is 15 residues. The germline V and J ends were trimmed by 4 bases and 4 bases, with 15 bases remaining between them. The chain's CDR3 is CASSTSEGAPDTQYF. CDR3 nucleotide sequence: TGTGCCAGTAGTACCTCTGAGGGAGCCCCAGATACGCAGTATTTT.